This TCR beta chain was identified during a study of blood T cell repertoires in COVID-19. On the study more broadly: From T cells, B-cell-depleted T cells, or PBMCs came the material, which was cDNA or gDNA.

The CDR3 covers 15 residues. CDR1 and CDR2 (germline): LGHNT, FRNRAP. V was shortened by 5 bases and J by 6 bases, with 19 bases between the two germline ends. The table came from immunoSEQ multiplex PCR; TCRdb's copy has only in-frame clones and leaves some out. The sample has about 34,000 clones, about 90% seen once. This TCR was recovered from a woman aged 80 or over with acute or convalescent COVID-19. The sequencing input was peripheral blood. V gene TRBV12-5 combines with J gene TRBJ1-2; no clear D. Written as DNA, the CDR3 is TGTGCTAGTGGTAAGAGCCCCATTTTAGGAGATGGCTACACCTTC. The encoded protein is CASGKSPILGDGYTF.